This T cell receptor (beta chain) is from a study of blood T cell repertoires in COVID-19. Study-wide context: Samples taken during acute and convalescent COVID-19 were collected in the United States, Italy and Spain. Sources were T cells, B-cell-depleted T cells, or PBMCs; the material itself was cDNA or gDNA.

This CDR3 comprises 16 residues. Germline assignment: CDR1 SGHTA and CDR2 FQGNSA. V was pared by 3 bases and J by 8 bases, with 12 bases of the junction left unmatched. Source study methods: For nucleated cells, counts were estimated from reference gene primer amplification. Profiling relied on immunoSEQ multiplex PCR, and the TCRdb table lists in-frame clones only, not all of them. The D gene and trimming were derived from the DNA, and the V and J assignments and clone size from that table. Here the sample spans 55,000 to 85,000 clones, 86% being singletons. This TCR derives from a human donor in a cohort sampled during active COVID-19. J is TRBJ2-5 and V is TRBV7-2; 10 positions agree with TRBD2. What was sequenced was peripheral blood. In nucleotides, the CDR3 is TGTGCCAGCAGCTTCTCTCTAGCGGGGGCCGGGAGTACCCAGTACTTC. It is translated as CASSFSLAGAGSTQYF.